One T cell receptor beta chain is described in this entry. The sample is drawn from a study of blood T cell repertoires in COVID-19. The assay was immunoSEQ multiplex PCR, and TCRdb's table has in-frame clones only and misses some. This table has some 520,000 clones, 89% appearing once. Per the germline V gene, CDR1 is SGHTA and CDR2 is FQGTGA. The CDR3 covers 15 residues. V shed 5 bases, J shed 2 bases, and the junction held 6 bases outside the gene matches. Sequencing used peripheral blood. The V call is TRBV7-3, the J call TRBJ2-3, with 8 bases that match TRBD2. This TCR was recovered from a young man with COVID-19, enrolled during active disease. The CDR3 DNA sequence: TGTGCCAGCAGCAAACAAGCGGGGGACACAGATACGCAGTATTTT. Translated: CASSKQAGDTDTQYF.